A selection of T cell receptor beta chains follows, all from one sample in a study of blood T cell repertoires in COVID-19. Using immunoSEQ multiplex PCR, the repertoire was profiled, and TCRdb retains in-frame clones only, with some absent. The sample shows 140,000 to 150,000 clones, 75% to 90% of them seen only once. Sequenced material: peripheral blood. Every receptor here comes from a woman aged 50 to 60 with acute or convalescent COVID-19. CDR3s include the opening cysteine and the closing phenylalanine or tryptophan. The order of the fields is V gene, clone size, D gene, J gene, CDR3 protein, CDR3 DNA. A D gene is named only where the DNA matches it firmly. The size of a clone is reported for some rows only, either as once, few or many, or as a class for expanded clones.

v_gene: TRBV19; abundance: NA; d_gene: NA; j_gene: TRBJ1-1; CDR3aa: CASSAPPGGENTEAFF; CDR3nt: TGTGCCAGTAGTGCCCCCCCCGGAGGGGAGAACACTGAAGCTTTCTTT
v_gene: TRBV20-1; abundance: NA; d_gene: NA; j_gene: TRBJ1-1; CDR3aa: CSASLSVQMNTEAFF; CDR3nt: TGCAGTGCTAGTCTTTCCGTACAGATGAACACTGAAGCTTTCTTT
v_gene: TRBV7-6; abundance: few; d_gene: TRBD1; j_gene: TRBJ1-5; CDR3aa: CASSLAGTGNQPQHF; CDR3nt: TGTGCCAGCAGCTTAGCCGGGACAGGCAATCAGCCCCAGCATTTT
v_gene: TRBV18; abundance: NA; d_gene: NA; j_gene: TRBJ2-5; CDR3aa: CASTQGEGTQYF; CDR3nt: TGTGCCAGCACACAGGGAGAGGGGACCCAGTACTTC
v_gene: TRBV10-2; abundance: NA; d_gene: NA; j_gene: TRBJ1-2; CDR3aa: CASSDGGRIPYGYTF; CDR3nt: TGCGCCAGCAGTGATGGTGGGCGCATACCCTATGGCTACACCTTC
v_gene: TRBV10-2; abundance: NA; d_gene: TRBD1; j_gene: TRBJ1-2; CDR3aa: CASSGTGASAENGYTF; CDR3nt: TGCGCCAGCTCTGGGACAGGGGCGTCCGCGGAGAATGGCTACACCTTC
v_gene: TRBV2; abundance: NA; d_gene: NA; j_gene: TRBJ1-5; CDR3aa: CASSPGSPSGPQHF; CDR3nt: TGTGCCAGCAGTCCCGGGTCCCCCTCGGGGCCCCAGCATTTT
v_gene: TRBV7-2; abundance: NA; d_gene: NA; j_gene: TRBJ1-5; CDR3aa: CASSSTQNQPQHF; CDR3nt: TGTGCCAGCAGCTCGACTCAAAATCAGCCCCAGCATTTT
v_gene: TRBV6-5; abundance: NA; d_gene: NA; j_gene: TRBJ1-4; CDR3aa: CASSYSTPPPGEKLFF; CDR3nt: TGTGCCAGCAGTTACTCGACCCCCCCACCGGGGGAAAAACTGTTTTTT
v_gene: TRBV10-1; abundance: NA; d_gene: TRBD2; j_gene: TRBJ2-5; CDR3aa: CASSALAGGEETQYF; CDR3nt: TGCGCCAGCAGTGCCCTAGCGGGAGGAGAAGAGACCCAGTACTTC
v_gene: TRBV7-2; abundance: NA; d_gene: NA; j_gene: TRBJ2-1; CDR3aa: CASSPPADNNEQFF; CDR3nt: TGTGCCAGCAGCCCCCCGGCGGACAACAATGAGCAGTTCTTC
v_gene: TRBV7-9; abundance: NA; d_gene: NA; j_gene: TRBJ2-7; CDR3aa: CASSLELSSVDEQYF; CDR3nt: TGTGCCAGCAGCTTAGAGTTGTCTAGCGTCGACGAGCAGTACTTC
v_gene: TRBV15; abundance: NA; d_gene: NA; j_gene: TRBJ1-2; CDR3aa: CATSRDDSVYGYTF; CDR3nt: TGTGCCACCAGCAGAGATGACAGTGTCTATGGCTACACCTTC
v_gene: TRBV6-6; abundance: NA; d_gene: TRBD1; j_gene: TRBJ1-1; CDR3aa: CASSPGTGNTEAFF; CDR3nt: TGTGCCAGCAGTCCCGGGACAGGGAACACTGAAGCTTTCTTT
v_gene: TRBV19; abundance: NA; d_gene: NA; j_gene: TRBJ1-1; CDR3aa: CASSISGMNTEAFF; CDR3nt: TGTGCCAGTAGTATATCAGGGATGAACACTGAAGCTTTCTTT
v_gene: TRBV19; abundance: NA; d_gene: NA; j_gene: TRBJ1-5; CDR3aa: CASSTRQSLQPQHF; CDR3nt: TGTGCCAGTAGTACCCGACAGTCTTTGCAGCCCCAGCATTTT
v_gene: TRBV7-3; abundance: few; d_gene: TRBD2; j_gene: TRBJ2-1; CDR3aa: CASSFDPGEGEQFF; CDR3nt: TGTGCCAGCAGCTTCGATCCGGGGGAGGGAGAGCAGTTCTTC
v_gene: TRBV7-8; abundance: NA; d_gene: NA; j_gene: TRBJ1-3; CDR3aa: CASSLGYSGNTIYF; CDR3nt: TGTGCCAGCAGCTTAGGGTACTCGGGAAACACCATATATTTT
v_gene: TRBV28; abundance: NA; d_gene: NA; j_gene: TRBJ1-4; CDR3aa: CASSLRSRRSEKLFF; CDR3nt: TGTGCCAGCAGTTTAAGGTCACGGCGGTCTGAAAAACTGTTTTTT
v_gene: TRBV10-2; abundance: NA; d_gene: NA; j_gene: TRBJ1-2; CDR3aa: CASSDSNYGYTF; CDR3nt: TGCGCCAGCAGTGACAGTAACTATGGCTACACCTTC
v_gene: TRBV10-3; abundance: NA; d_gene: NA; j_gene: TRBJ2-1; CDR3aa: CAISERSGSYNEQFF; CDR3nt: TGTGCCATCAGTGAAAGGTCGGGTTCCTACAATGAGCAGTTCTTC
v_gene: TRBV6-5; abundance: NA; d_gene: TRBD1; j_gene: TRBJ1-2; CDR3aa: CASNPQGGSYGYTF; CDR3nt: TGTGCCAGCAACCCACAGGGGGGAAGCTATGGCTACACCTTC
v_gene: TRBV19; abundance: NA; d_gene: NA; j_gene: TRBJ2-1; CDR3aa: CASSMLFGTPTGNEQFF; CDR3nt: TGTGCCAGTAGTATGTTGTTCGGGACTCCAACCGGAAATGAGCAGTTCTTC
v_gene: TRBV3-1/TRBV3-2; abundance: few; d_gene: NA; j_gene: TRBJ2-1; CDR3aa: CASSTGYNEQFF; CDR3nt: TGTGCCAGCAGCACAGGCTACAATGAGCAGTTCTTC
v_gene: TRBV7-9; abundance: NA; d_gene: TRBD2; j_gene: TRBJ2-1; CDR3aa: CAIPGLAGNEQFF; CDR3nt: TGTGCCATCCCAGGACTAGCGGGCAATGAGCAGTTCTTC
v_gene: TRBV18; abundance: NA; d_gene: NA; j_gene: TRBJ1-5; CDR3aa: CASSPYDRPQHF; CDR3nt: TGTGCCAGCTCACCCTACGACAGACCCCAGCATTTT
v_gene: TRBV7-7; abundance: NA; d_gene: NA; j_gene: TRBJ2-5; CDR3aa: CASSTDSAGTQYF; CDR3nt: TGTGCTAGCAGCACGGACTCCGCAGGGACCCAGTACTTC
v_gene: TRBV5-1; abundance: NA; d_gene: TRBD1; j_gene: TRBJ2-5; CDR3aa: CASSSTGTGGGETQYF; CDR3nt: TGCGCCAGCAGCTCCACCGGGACAGGGGGCGGAGAGACCCAGTACTTC
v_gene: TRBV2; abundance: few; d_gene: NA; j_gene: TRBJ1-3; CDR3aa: CASSEAGQGNTIYF; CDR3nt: TGTGCCAGCAGTGAAGCTGGACAGGGAAACACCATATATTTT
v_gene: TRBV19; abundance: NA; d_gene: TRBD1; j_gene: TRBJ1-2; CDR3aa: CASRPPLYTGANGYTF; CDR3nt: TGTGCCAGTAGGCCCCCCCTCTATACAGGGGCTAATGGCTACACCTTC
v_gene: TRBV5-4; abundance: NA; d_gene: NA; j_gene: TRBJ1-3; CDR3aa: CASSLSASSGNTIYF; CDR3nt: TGTGCCAGCAGCTTGAGCGCGAGCTCTGGAAACACCATATATTTT
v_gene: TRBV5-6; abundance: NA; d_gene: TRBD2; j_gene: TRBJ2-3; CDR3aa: CASSNRLAGVSDTQYF; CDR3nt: TGTGCCAGCAGCAACCGACTAGCGGGGGTGTCAGATACGCAGTATTTT
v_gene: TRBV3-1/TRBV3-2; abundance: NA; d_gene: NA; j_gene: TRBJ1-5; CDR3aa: CASSPGRWQPQHF; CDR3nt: TGTGCCAGCAGCCCAGGCCGGTGGCAGCCCCAGCATTTT
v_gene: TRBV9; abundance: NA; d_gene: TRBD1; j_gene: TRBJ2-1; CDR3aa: CASSASGFRGREQFF; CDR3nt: TGTGCCAGCAGCGCCTCAGGGTTTAGGGGGCGGGAGCAGTTCTTC
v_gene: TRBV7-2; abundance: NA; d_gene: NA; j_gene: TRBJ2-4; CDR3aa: CASSPGGIAKNIQYF; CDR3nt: TGTGCCAGCAGCCCCGGGGGAATTGCCAAAAACATTCAGTACTTC
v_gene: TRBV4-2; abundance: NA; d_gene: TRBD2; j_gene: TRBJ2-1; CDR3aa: CASSQDGGGYNEQFF; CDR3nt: TGTGCCAGCAGCCAAGATGGCGGGGGCTACAATGAGCAGTTCTTC
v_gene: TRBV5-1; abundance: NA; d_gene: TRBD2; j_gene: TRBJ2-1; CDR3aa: CASSLLSGGRNEQFF; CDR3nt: TGCGCCAGCAGCTTGCTAAGCGGGGGACGCAATGAGCAGTTCTTC
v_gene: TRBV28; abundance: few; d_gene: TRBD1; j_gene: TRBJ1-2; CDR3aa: CASSFSGTGNGYTF; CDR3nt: TGTGCCAGCAGTTTCTCCGGGACAGGGAACGGCTACACCTTC
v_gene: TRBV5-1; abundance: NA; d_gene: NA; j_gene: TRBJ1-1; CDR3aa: CASSLAVFGGAEAFF; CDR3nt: TGCGCCAGCAGCTTGGCGGTGTTTGGAGGCGCTGAAGCTTTCTTT
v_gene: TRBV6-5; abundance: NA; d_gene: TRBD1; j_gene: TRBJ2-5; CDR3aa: CASSPRDRRETQYF; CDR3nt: TGTGCCAGCAGTCCACGGGACAGGAGGGAGACCCAGTACTTC
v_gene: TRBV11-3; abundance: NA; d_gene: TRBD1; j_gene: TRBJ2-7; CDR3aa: CASSLERGRSYEQYF; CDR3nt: TGTGCCAGCAGCTTAGAGAGGGGGCGATCCTACGAGCAGTACTTC
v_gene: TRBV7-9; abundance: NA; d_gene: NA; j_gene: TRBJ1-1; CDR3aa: CASSLGQANTEAFF; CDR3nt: TGTGCCAGCAGCTTAGGACAGGCGAACACTGAAGCTTTCTTT
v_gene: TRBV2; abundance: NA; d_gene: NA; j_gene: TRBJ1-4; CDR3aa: CASNGAGEVGSEKLFF; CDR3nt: TGTGCCAGCAATGGGGCAGGGGAAGTGGGGTCGGAAAAACTGTTTTTT
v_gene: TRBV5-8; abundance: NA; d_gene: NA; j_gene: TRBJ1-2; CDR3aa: CASSLAWGTGYGYTF; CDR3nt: TGTGCCAGCAGCTTGGCTTGGGGTACAGGCTATGGCTACACCTTC
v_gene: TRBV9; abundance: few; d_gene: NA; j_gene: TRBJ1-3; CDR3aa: CASSEAPPQGPGNTIYF; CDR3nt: TGTGCCAGCAGCGAGGCGCCCCCACAGGGTCCTGGAAACACCATATATTTT
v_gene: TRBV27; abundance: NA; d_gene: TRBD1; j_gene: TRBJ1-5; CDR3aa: CASSYRGQQPQHF; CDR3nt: TGTGCCAGCAGTTACAGGGGCCAACAGCCCCAGCATTTT
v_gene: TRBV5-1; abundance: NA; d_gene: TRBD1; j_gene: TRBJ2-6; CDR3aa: CASSRDRGSSGANVLTF; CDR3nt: TGCGCCAGCAGCCGGGACAGGGGTAGCTCTGGGGCCAACGTCCTGACTTTC
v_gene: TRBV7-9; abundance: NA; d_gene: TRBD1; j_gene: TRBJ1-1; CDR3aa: CASSPPWDRVNTEAFF; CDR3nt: TGTGCCAGCAGCCCGCCTTGGGACAGAGTGAACACTGAAGCTTTCTTT
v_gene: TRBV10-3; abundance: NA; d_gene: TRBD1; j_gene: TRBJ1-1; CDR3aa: CAISEGQEDTEAFF; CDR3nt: TGTGCCATCAGTGAAGGACAGGAGGACACTGAAGCTTTCTTT
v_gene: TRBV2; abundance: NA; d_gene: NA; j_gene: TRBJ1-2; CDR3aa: CASTPGGANYGYTF; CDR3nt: TGTGCCAGCACCCCGGGGGGAGCTAACTATGGCTACACCTTC
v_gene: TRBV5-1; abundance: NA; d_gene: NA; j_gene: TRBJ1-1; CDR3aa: CASSLASRGGTEAFF; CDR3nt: TGCGCCAGCAGCTTGGCATCCCGGGGAGGCACTGAAGCTTTCTTT
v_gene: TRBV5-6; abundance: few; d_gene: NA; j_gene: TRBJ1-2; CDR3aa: CASSLVQGNYGYTF; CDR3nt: TGTGCCAGCAGCTTGGTACAGGGAAACTATGGCTACACCTTC
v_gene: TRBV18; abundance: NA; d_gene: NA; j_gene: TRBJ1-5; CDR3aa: CASSPGQNQPQHF; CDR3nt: TGTGCCAGCTCACCAGGACAAAATCAGCCCCAGCATTTT
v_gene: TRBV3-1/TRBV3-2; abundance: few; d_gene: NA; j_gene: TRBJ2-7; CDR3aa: CASSLLPYRIDEQYF; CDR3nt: TGTGCCAGCAGCCTCTTGCCCTACCGCATCGACGAGCAGTACTTC